The 32 T cell receptor beta chains below were found in one sample sequenced in a study of CD8 T cells in Susac syndrome. Random hexamers primed reverse transcription of about 0.45 to 1 ug RNA. TCRdb re-called the immunoSEQ multiplex PCR reads with MiXCR, one entry per CDR3 protein. The sample lists roughly 120,000 distinct CDR3 sequences; about 94% were seen once. The sequencing input was CD4+ T cells from PBMCs. Every receptor here comes from a human donor in good health.

This rearrangement joins TRBV4-3 to TRBJ1-6; D gene uncertain. Germline lookup yields CDR1 LGHNA and CDR2 YSLEER. This CDR3 is 15 amino acids long. Trimming took off 4 bases at V and 7 bases at J, with 14 bases between the two ends. The DNA of the CDR3 is TGCGCCAGCAGCCTAGGCCCCACGGAGAATTCACCCCTCCACTTT. This translates into CASSLGPTENSPLHF.

The chain recombines TRBV6-2 or TRBV6-3 with TRBJ2-3; tentatively, D is TRBD2 (7 bases). The CDR3 length is 16 residues. In germline, CDR1 is MNHEY, CDR2 SVGEGT. V shed 7 bases and J shed 1 base, with 18 bases lying between them. In DNA, the CDR3 is TGTGCCAGCAACCTGGCAGGGGCGGGAGGCACAGATACGCAGTATTTT. Translated, it gives CASNLAGAGGTDTQYF.

The table lists this clonotype with a count of one. The chain joins TRBV12-3 or TRBV12-4 to TRBJ1-2; D is perhaps TRBD1 (6 bases). V dropped 6 bases and J dropped 4 bases, with 12 bases sitting between them. This CDR3 region has 13 residues. In nucleotides, the CDR3 is TGTGCCAGCAGGAGAGGACAGACCTATGGCTACACCTTC. Translating gives CASRRGQTYGYTF.

The chain carries TRBV2 and TRBJ2-5, with TRBD2 as a possible D gene (6 bases). The length of the CDR3 is 14 residues. Per germline, CDR1 SNHLY and CDR2 FYNNEI. Trimming took 4 bases from V and 9 from J, leaving 18 bases between them. The CDR3 loop reads CASSASVGVVAQYF. CDR3 nucleotides: TGTGCCAGCAGTGCTAGCGTGGGGGTGGTGGCCCAGTACTTC.

This chain joins TRBV7-9 and TRBJ2-1; 12 bases are shared with TRBD1. CDR1 and CDR2 from the germline V gene are SEHNR and FQNEAQ (reference sequence). The CDR3 runs 16 residues. After removal of 5 bases from V and 8 bases from J, the junction contained 10 bases not matched to a gene. CDR3 sequence reads: CASSRRPGTGGYEQFF. The CDR3 nucleotides read TGTGCCAGCAGCCGCCGTCCCGGGACAGGGGGCTATGAGCAGTTCTTC. Based on the CDR3 plus reference TRBV7-9 and TRBJ2-1, the full variable domain is DTGVSQNPRHKITKRGQNVTFRCDPISEHNRLYWYRQTLGQGPEFLTYFQNEAQLEKSRLLSDRFSAERPKGSFSTLEIQRTEQGDSAMYLCASSRRPGTGGYEQFFGPGTRLTVL.

The chain joins TRBV15 to TRBJ2-2; the D is unclear. Germline V lookup: CDR1 LNHNV, CDR2 YYDKDF (reference sequence). The CDR3 spans 14 residues. V shed 5 bases and J shed 4 bases, with 11 bases lying between them. CDR3 residues: CATSLDRITGELFF. CDR3 DNA sequence: TGTGCCACCAGCCTGGACCGAATCACCGGGGAGCTGTTTTTT.

CDR3 in DNA: TGTGCCAGCAGCTTAGCGAGGGGGGGAAGGCCTGAAGCTTTCTTT. As protein: CASSLARGGRPEAFF. The chain joins TRBV7-9 to TRBJ1-1, with TRBD1 as a possible D gene (6 bases). This CDR3 is built from 15 residues. From germline, CDR1 is SEHNR and CDR2 FQNEAQ (reference sequence). The ends were cut back, 0 bases at V and 6 bases at J, with 14 bases in the middle.

The rearrangement links TRBV20-1 to TRBJ2-7; TRBD1 is a possible D gene (6 bases). The germline V gene has CDR1 DFQATT and CDR2 SNEGSKA (reference sequence). The CDR3 runs 13 residues. V was pared by 5 bases and J by 3 bases, with 14 bases between. The CDR3 protein is CSAARLGGYEQYF. Here the CDR3 DNA reads TGCAGTGCTGCCAGGCTAGGGGGCTACGAGCAGTACTTC.

This chain uses TRBV21-1 with TRBJ1-3; TRBD1, the table's D call, was not compared with the DNA. TRBV21-1 is marked as a pseudogene. The CDR3 runs to 16 residues. The CDR3 region is CASSKREGGSGNTIYF. The CDR3 bases are TGTGCCAGCAGCAAAAGGGAAGGGGGCTCTGGAAACACCATATATTTT.

J is TRBJ1-2 and V is TRBV29-1; TRBD1 might be the D (6 bases). The germline V gene encodes CDR1 SQVTM and CDR2 ANQGSEA. V lost 0 bases and J lost 7, with 15 bases in between. The CDR3 sequence is 14 residues long. In nucleotides, the CDR3 is TGCAGCGTTGAAGAGAGGACAAAAGGGGGTGGCTACACCTTC. Protein sequence: CSVEERTKGGGYTF. Supplemented by reference TRBV29-1 and TRBJ1-2, the full variable domain reads SAVISQKPSRDICQRGTSLTIQCQVDSQVTMMFWYRQQPGQSLTLIATANQGSEATYESGFVIDKFPISRPNLTFSTLTVSNMSPEDSSIYLCSVEERTKGGGYTFGSGTRLTVV.

The chain has TRBV4-1 and TRBJ2-7; 9 bases match TRBD1. Germline CDR1 reads MGHRA; CDR2 reads YSYEKL. The trim removed 5 bases at V and 4 bases at J, leaving 9 bases unmatched. The CDR3 contains 15 residues. CDR3 sequence: CASSSVDRGIYEQYF. Here the CDR3 DNA reads TGCGCCAGCAGCAGCGTGGACAGGGGAATATACGAGCAGTACTTC.

This sequence joins TRBV18 and TRBJ1-2; maybe TRBD1 (6 bases). This CDR3 has 15 residues. Germline-derived CDR1 and CDR2 are KGHSH and LQKENI. V was shortened by 4 bases and J by 6 bases, with 18 bases between the two germline ends. DNA for the CDR3: TGTGCCAGCTCACAAGCTACAGGGAAGACAAATGGCTACACCTTC. Residues: CASSQATGKTNGYTF.

The chain joins TRBV2 to TRBJ2-5; D perhaps matches TRBD2 (6 bases). This CDR3 contains 13 residues. The V end lost 4 bases, the J end lost 11 bases, and 17 bases lay between the germline ends. CDR1 is SNHLY and CDR2 is FYNNEI in the germline V gene. The CDR3 loop is CASSGVVKGLQYF. In DNA, the CDR3 is TGTGCCAGCAGTGGAGTAGTAAAGGGACTTCAGTACTTC.

The rearrangement links TRBV20-1 to TRBJ2-5; D may correspond to TRBD1 or TRBD2 (6 bases each). Per germline, CDR1 DFQATT and CDR2 SNEGSKA (reference sequence). Trimming pared 2 bases from V and 4 bases from J, leaving 14 bases between. CDR3 size: 14 residues. The CDR3 protein is CSARSPEGVETQYF. In DNA, the CDR3 is TGCAGTGCTAGATCCCCGGAGGGGGTAGAGACCCAGTACTTC.

On this clonotype itself: One junction end does not reproduce the germline sequence, and a read error may be involved. The rearrangement joins TRBV2 to TRBJ2-7; 7 bases map to TRBD1. The CDR3 is made up of 16 amino acids. Germline V lookup: CDR1 SNHLY, CDR2 FYNNEI. The CDR3 coding sequence is TGTGCCGGTTCTAAAGAGGGGGCGGTGAGCTCCAACGAGCAGTACTTC. Its protein is CAGSKEGAVSSNEQYF.

This rearrangement joins TRBV18 to TRBJ1-5; possible D gene TRBD1, 5 bases. CDR3 length equals 17 residues. CDR1 and CDR2 from the germline V gene are KGHSH and LQKENI. Between the trimmed V and J ends, which lost 2 bases and 0 bases, there was a span of 14 bases. This chain's CDR3 is CASSPTPGLDSNQPQHF. The CDR3 region has the DNA TGTGCCAGCTCACCAACCCCGGGACTGGATAGCAATCAGCCCCAGCATTTT.

The chain uses TRBV11-2 and TRBJ2-7; 9 bases fit TRBD2. V lost 0 bases, J lost 7 bases, and 10 bases stayed unmatched. This CDR3 spans 16 amino acids. Germline V gene data show CDR1 as SGHAT and CDR2 as FQNNGV. CDR3 nucleotides: TGTGCCAGCAGCTTAGAACTAGCGGGTTTATACAGGGAGCAGTACTTC. This gives the protein CASSLELAGLYREQYF.

A word on this clonotype: It is likely a read error, because the conserved phenylalanine at the end of the CDR3 is missing. The chain combines TRBV29-1 with TRBJ1-5; D is undetermined. There are 14 residues in the CDR3. The V and J ends lost 4 bases and 4 bases respectively, with 14 bases between them. Germline values: CDR1 SQVTM, CDR2 ANQGSEA. The DNA of the CDR3 is TGCAGCGTTGCCCGTGGGGTCGGGAATCAGCCCCAGCATTCT. Protein product: CSVARGVGNQPQHS.

As to this clonotype: The CDR3 ends on some other residue instead of the conserved phenylalanine or tryptophan, so this is likely a read error. This chain uses TRBV5-6 with TRBJ1-1; D gene unclear. V dropped 0 bases and J dropped 0 bases, with 6 bases sitting between them. In germline, CDR1 is SGHDT, CDR2 YYEEEE. The CDR3 runs 14 residues. For the CDR3, the DNA is TGTGCCAGCAGCTTGGGACCGGTGAACACTGAAGCTTTCCTT. Its protein product is CASSLGPVNTEAFL.

The chain carries TRBV5-8 and TRBJ1-2; D is undetermined. The V gene lost 2 bases and the J gene lost 4 bases, with 12 bases spanning the gap. CDR3 size: 14 residues. Germline V lookup: CDR1 SGHTS, CDR2 YDEGEE. The CDR3 loop is CASSLWQQFYGYTF. CDR3 DNA: TGTGCCAGCAGCTTATGGCAACAGTTCTATGGCTACACCTTC.

In DNA form, the CDR3 reads TGTGCCAGCAGCTTAACCGGGACAGGCGGTTCACCCCTCCACTTT. It specifies CASSLTGTGGSPLHF. The chain is built from TRBV7-9 and TRBJ1-6; 8 nucleotides line up with TRBD1. CDR1 and CDR2 (germline): SEHNR, FQNEAQ (reference sequence). Unmatched junction bases numbered 6, after V lost 2 bases and J lost 9 bases. The CDR3 runs to 15 residues.

CDR3 sequence (DNA): TGTGCCAGCAGCCCATTGGGGGGACTAGCGGGCACAGATACGCAGTATTTT. This gives the protein CASSPLGGLAGTDTQYF. The chain combines TRBV9 with TRBJ2-3, with 11 bases aligning to TRBD2. The CDR3 extends over 17 amino acids. Per the germline V gene, CDR1 is SGDLS and CDR2 is YYNGEE. With V trimmed by 4 bases and J by 1 base, 8 bases remained unmatched.

The chain employs TRBV5-6 and TRBJ2-7, with 7 positions matching TRBD1. J lost 5 bases, V lost 4 bases, and 12 bases had no gene match. CDR1 is SGHDT, CDR2 YYEEEE, per germline. CDR3 length: 15 residues. CDR3: CASSLFDRARHEQYF. The CDR3 DNA reads TGTGCCAGCAGCCTTTTCGACAGGGCGAGACACGAGCAGTACTTC.

J is TRBJ1-3 and V is TRBV29-1; D unclear. The V end lost 4 bases, the J end lost 0 bases, and 7 bases lay between the germline ends. Germline lookup yields CDR1 SQVTM and CDR2 ANQGSEA. This CDR3 contains 13 residues. In nucleotides, the CDR3 is TGCAGCGTTGTACCCGACTCTGGAAACACCATATATTTT. Its translation: CSVVPDSGNTIYF.

V and J are TRBV12-3 or TRBV12-4 and TRBJ1-2; D possibly corresponds to TRBD1 (5 bases). This CDR3 region has 16 residues. The ends were cut back, 5 bases at V and 3 bases at J, with 19 bases in the middle. The CDR3 here is CASSPRGAGSYYGYTF. As DNA, the CDR3 is TGTGCCAGCAGTCCTCGAGGCGCAGGGTCCTACTATGGCTACACCTTC.

J is TRBJ2-3 and V is TRBV3-1; no reliable D call. V was cut by 4 bases and J by 4 bases, with 9 bases left in between. The CDR3 covers 13 residues. Looked up from germline, CDR1 is LGHDT and CDR2 is YNNKEL (reference sequence). The CDR3 nucleotides read TGTGCCAGCAGCCGCCGGGCCTCAGATACGCAGTATTTT. Its protein is CASSRRASDTQYF.

A few counts support this clonotype. The chain recombines TRBV4-3 with TRBJ2-5, with D possibly TRBD2 on 5 matching bases. CDR1 and CDR2 (germline): LGHNA, YSLEER. V was pared by 0 bases and J by 2 bases, with 10 bases between. The CDR3 runs to 15 residues. The CDR3 DNA sequence: TGCGCCAGCAGCCAAGATGGAAGGGAGCAAGAGACCCAGTACTTC. Protein: CASSQDGREQETQYF.

The rearrangement joins TRBV20-1 to TRBJ1-5; D gene unclear. V shed 5 bases and J shed 5 bases, with 16 bases lying between them. Germline lookup yields CDR1 DFQATT and CDR2 SNEGSKA (reference sequence). The CDR3 loop spans 14 amino acids. The CDR3 bases are TGCAGTGCTGTCGAAGGTCGGTCCGATCAGCCCCAGCATTTT. Translation: CSAVEGRSDQPQHF.

The chain combines TRBV5-1 with TRBJ2-7; 8 nucleotides align to TRBD2. CDR1 is SGHRS, CDR2 YFSETQ, per germline. V trimming: 4 bases; J trimming: 3 bases; junction bases outside the gene matches: 9. The CDR3 runs to 15 residues. The CDR3 sequence: CASSGTSGAFYEQYF. CDR3 DNA sequence: TGCGCCAGCAGCGGAACTAGCGGAGCCTTCTACGAGCAGTACTTC.

This clonotype has a single count. The CDR3 loop reads CASSAGIYEQYF. DNA of the CDR3: TGCGCCAGCAGCGCCGGGATCTACGAGCAGTACTTC. The chain uses TRBV4-1 and TRBJ2-7; D may be TRBD2 (5 bases). The CDR3 totals 12 residues. Trimming removed 5 bases at V and 3 bases at J, with 8 bases between. Germline CDR1 MGHRA, CDR2 YSYEKL.

V gene TRBV5-1 combines with J gene TRBJ1-1; 9 bases align to TRBD1. The CDR3 loop spans 14 amino acids. The V segment lost 4 bases and the J segment 2 bases; nucleotides outside the gene matches: 3. Per germline, CDR1 SGHRS and CDR2 YFSETQ. CDR3 sequence (DNA): TGCGCCAGCAGCCGGGACAGGGCTAACACTGAAGCTTTCTTT. It translates to CASSRDRANTEAFF.

The gene calls are TRBV13 and TRBJ2-2; 9 positions agree with TRBD1. Germline V lookup: CDR1 PRHDT, CDR2 FYEKMQ (reference sequence). The CDR3 loop spans 15 amino acids. With 5 bases clipped from V and 6 bases from J, the junction kept 7 bases outside the gene matches. The CDR3 nucleotides read TGTGCCAGCAGCGCCCGGGACAGGGAGGCCGGGGAGCTGTTTTTT. Its protein is CASSARDREAGELFF. Based on the CDR3 plus reference TRBV13 and TRBJ2-2, the full variable domain is AAGVIQSPRHLIKEKRETATLKCYPIPRHDTVYWYQQGPGQDPQFLISFYEKMQSDKGSIPDRFSAQQFSDYHSELNMSSLELGDSALYFCASSARDREAGELFFGEGSRLTVL.